These T cell receptor beta chains were read from a single sample in a study of vaccination and CD4 T cells after COVID-19. One entry per CDR3 protein, called by TCRdb with MiXCR from the PCR reads. The sample includes approximately 14,000 distinct CDR3 sequences, 69% of them seen just once. The sequenced sample was CD4+ T cells from blood, obtained after SARS-CoV-2 vaccination. These receptors originate from a human donor who had recovered from COVID-19. Both conserved end residues are part of each CDR3. D genes are given only for firm matches. Not all rows give a size; the values are once, few, many and, for expanded clones, a class.

>-|TRBV10-1|few|TRBJ1-5
TGCGCCAGCAGGGGGGGAAATCAGCCCCAGCATTTT
CASRGGNQPQHF
>TRBD1|TRBV4-1|-|TRBJ1-4
TGCGCCAGCAGCCAGAAGGGACAGGCGAAAACTAATGAAAAACTGTTTTTT
CASSQKGQAKTNEKLFF
>-|TRBV4-1|once|TRBJ2-5
TGCGCCAGCAGCCAGCCCCGGGACTCTAGGACCCAGTACTTC
CASSQPRDSRTQYF
>-|TRBV20-1|few|TRBJ1-1
TGCAGTGCTAGAGGTTACAGTCCAGAAGCTTTCTTT
CSARGYSPEAFF
>TRBD1|TRBV6-1|once|TRBJ1-2
TGTGCCAGCAGTCGTGGGACAGACTTTAACTATGGTGGCTACACCTTC
CASSRGTDFNYGGYTF
>-|TRBV20-1|once|TRBJ1-1
TGCAGTGCTATGGGCGGGGCCACTGAAGCTTTCTTT
CSAMGGATEAFF
>TRBD1|TRBV20-1|-|TRBJ2-2
TGCAGTGTTCGGGGGACAGGTAACACCGGGGAGCTGTTTTTT
CSVRGTGNTGELFF
>-|TRBV7-2|-|TRBJ2-1
TGTGCCAGCAGCTTAAGGTCCGGGAGAAATGAGCAGTTCTTC
CASSLRSGRNEQFF
>-|TRBV6-4|-|TRBJ2-3
TGTGCCAGCAGTGAACAGCGGACAGATACGCAGTATTTT
CASSEQRTDTQYF
>-|TRBV30|-|TRBJ1-1
TGTGCCTGGAGGGGTCCTGGGATGAACACTGAAGCTTTCTTT
CAWRGPGMNTEAFF
>-|TRBV28|-|TRBJ2-2
TGTGCCAGCATAAGACCCGAAAGGGGGGAGCTGTTTTTT
CASIRPERGELFF
>-|TRBV20-1|-|TRBJ1-2
TGCAGTGCTATCCGGGGTTCCTATGGCTACACCTTC
CSAIRGSYGYTF